This TCR beta chain was sequenced in a study of radiotherapy plus CTLA-4 blockade in lung cancer. About the study: Objective responses were seen in around 19% of patients, disease control in around 31%.

Notes on the study in general: Blood-borne expansion of tumor-derived TCR clones followed radiotherapy plus ipilimumab.

Those with chemo-refractory metastatic non-small-cell lung cancer were treated with focal radiation combined with CTLA-4 blockade using ipilimumab. This table comes from immunoSEQ multiplex PCR, and its TCRdb copy is limited to in-frame clones, with some not included. The repertoire holds 70,000 to 100,000 clones, with approximately 83% as singletons. Note on this clone: Its antigen is unidentified. One end of the junction varies from germline; a read error may be responsible.

This TCR was recovered from a human donor with non-small cell lung cancer who had a partial response to radiotherapy plus ipilimumab. Sequencing was performed on peripheral blood, taken from a patient treated with radiotherapy plus ipilimumab.

The CDR3 region is CASSNVFRLTRGAVF. The CDR3 nucleotides are TGCGCCAGCAGCAATGTATTCCGGTTGACCCGGGGAGCTGTTTTT. The chain joins TRBV4-3 to TRBJ2-2; tentatively, D is TRBD2 (5 bases). This CDR3 has 15 amino acids. CDR1 and CDR2 (germline): LGHNA, YSLEER.